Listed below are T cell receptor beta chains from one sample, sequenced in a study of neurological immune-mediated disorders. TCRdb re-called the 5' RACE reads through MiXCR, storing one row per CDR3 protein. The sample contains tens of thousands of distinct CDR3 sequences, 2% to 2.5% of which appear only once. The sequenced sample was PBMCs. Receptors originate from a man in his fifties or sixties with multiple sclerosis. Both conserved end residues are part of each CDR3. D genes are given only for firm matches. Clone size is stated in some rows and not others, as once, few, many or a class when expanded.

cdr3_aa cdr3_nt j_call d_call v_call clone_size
CASRWGETQYF TGTGCCAGCAGGTGGGGAGAGACCCAGTACTTC TRBJ2-5 . TRBV6-1 many
CASSPPTGGTEAFF TGTGCCAGCAGCCCTCCGACAGGTGGGACTGAAGCTTTCTTT TRBJ1-1 . TRBV4-2 many
CASSLEEESVYEQYF TGCGCCAGCAGCTTGGAAGAGGAGTCCGTCTACGAGCAGTACTTC TRBJ2-7 . TRBV5-1 many
CSARPGQGSYEQYF TGCAGTGCTCGTCCGGGACAGGGTTCCTACGAGCAGTACTTC TRBJ2-7 TRBD1 TRBV20-1 many
CASSIGGQAFF TGTGCCAGCAGCATCGGGGGCCAAGCTTTCTTT TRBJ1-1 . TRBV7-2 many
CASSSVGRGAYEQYF TGCGCCAGCAGCTCGGTCGGAAGGGGTGCCTACGAGCAGTACTTC TRBJ2-7 . TRBV5-1 many
CAISGVHPNEQYF TGTGCCATCAGCGGGGTTCATCCTAACGAGCAGTACTTC TRBJ2-7 . TRBV10-3 many
CASATGLGNYGYTF TGTGCCAGCGCCACAGGCCTGGGGAACTATGGCTACACCTTC TRBJ1-2 . TRBV6-5 many
CASSAGTGNNYGYTF TGTGCCAGCAGCGCCGGGACAGGCAATAACTATGGCTACACCTTC TRBJ1-2 TRBD1 TRBV9 many
CASGWNEQFF TGTGCCAGCGGGTGGAATGAGCAGTTCTTC TRBJ2-1 . TRBV27 many
CASSQALLGKYNQPQHF TGCGCCAGCAGCCAAGCCCTTTTGGGAAAGTACAATCAGCCCCAGCATTTT TRBJ1-5 . TRBV4-1 .
CASSYEGLGGNEQFF TGTGCCAGCAGTTACGAGGGACTAGGGGGCAATGAGCAGTTCTTC TRBJ2-1 TRBD2 TRBV6-5 many
CASSPRTGWDTQYF TGTGCCAGCAGCCCCCGGACAGGGTGGGACACCCAGTACTTC TRBJ2-5 TRBD1 TRBV3-1 many
CATKQGMNTEAFF TGTGCCACCAAACAGGGGATGAACACTGAAGCTTTCTTT TRBJ1-1 TRBD1 TRBV24-1 many
CASSFLAGETQYF TGCGCCAGCAGCTTCCTAGCGGGGGAGACCCAGTACTTC TRBJ2-5 TRBD2 TRBV5-1 many
CSARGGPNPTEAFF TGCAGTGCTAGAGGGGGGCCTAACCCAACTGAAGCTTTCTTT TRBJ1-1 . TRBV20-1 many
CASSQDTWTVIHF TGCGCCAGCAGCCAAGATACCTGGACAGTAATCCACTTT TRBJ1-6 . TRBV4-3 many
CAINSDRGVERLFF TGTGCCATCAACTCGGACAGGGGAGTTGAAAGACTGTTTTTT TRBJ1-4 TRBD1 TRBV10-3 many
CSARDEVTGSTDTQYF TGCAGTGCTAGAGACGAGGTTACAGGTAGCACAGATACGCAGTATTTT TRBJ2-3 . TRBV20-1 many
CASSLRSRTGLKLFF TGTGCCAGCAGCTTGCGAAGCCGGACAGGGTTAAAACTGTTTTTT TRBJ1-4 TRBD1 TRBV5-8 many
CSARPTGRNTEAFF TGCAGTGCTAGGCCGACAGGGAGGAACACTGAAGCTTTCTTT TRBJ1-1 TRBD1 TRBV20-1 many
CASSPVYGYTF TGTGCCAGCAGCCCGGTGTATGGCTACACCTTC TRBJ1-2 . TRBV7-2 many
CSAERRRGGGNIQYF TGCAGTGCTGAACGCCGGAGGGGCGGAGGAAACATTCAGTACTTC TRBJ2-4 . TRBV20-1 many
CASSNRGAGELFF TGTGCCAGCAGTAACCGGGGTGCCGGGGAGCTGTTTTTT TRBJ2-2 . TRBV12-3/TRBV12-4 many
CSVGRRDLNSEQYF TGCAGCGTCGGACGCCGGGACTTAAACTCCGAGCAGTACTTC TRBJ2-7 . TRBV29-1 many
CAWSGLPNEQFF TGTGCCTGGAGTGGACTACCCAATGAGCAGTTCTTC TRBJ2-1 . TRBV30 many
CASSSARGLTYEQYF TGTGCCAGCAGCTCAGCTAGGGGACTGACATACGAGCAGTACTTC TRBJ2-7 . TRBV7-2 many
CASSLSTGVGNTEAFF TGTGCCAGCAGTTTGTCCACGGGTGTGGGAAACACTGAAGCTTTCTTT TRBJ1-1 . TRBV28 many
CSAKWSQYGYTF TGCAGTGCTAAGTGGTCCCAATATGGCTACACCTTC TRBJ1-2 . TRBV20-1 many